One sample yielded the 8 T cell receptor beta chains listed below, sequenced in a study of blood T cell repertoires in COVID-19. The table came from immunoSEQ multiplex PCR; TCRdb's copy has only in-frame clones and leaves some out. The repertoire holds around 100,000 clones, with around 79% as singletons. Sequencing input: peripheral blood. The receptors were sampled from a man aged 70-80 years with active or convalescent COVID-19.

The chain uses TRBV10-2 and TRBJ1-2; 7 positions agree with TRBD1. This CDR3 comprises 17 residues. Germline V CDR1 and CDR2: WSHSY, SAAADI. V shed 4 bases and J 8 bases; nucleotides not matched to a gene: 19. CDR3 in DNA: TGCGCCAGCAGTGTGGGATTGGGGAGACAGGGTCGAGGAGGCTACACCTTC. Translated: CASSVGLGRQGRGGYTF.

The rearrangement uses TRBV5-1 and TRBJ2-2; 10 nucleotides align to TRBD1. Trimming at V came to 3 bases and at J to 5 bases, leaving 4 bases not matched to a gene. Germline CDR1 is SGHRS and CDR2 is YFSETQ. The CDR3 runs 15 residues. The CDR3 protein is CASSSGQGSTGELFF. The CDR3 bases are TGCGCCAGCAGCTCGGGACAGGGGAGTACCGGGGAGCTGTTTTTT.

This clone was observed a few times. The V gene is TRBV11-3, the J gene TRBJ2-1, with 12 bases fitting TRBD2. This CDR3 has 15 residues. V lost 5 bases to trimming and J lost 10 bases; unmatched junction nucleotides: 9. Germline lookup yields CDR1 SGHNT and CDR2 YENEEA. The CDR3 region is CASSETSGSHREQFF. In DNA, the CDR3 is TGTGCCAGCAGCGAGACTAGCGGGAGTCATCGGGAGCAGTTCTTC.

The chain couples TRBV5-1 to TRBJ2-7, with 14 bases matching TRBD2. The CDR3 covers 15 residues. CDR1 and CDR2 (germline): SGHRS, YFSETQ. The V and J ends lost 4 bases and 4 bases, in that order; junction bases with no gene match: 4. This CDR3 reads CASSLRTSGRYEQYF. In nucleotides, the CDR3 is TGCGCCAGCAGCCTTCGGACTAGCGGGAGGTACGAGCAGTACTTC.

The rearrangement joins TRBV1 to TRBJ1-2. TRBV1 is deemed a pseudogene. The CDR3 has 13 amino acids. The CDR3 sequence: CTSSPPVNYGYTF. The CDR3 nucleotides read TGCACCAGCAGCCCCCCGGTAAACTATGGCTACACCTTC.

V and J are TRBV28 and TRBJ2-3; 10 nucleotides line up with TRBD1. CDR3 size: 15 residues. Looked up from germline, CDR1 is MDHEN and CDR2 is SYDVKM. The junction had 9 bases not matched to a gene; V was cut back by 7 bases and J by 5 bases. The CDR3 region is CASTTSGQGEDTQYF. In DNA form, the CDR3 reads TGTGCCAGCACCACTTCAGGACAGGGGGAAGATACGCAGTATTTT.

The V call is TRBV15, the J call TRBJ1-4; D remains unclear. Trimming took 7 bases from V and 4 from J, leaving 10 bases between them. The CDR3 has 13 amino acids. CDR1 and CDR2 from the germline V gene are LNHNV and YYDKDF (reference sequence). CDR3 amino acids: CATKSVYNEKLFF. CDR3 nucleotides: TGTGCCACCAAATCGGTTTATAATGAAAAACTGTTTTTT.

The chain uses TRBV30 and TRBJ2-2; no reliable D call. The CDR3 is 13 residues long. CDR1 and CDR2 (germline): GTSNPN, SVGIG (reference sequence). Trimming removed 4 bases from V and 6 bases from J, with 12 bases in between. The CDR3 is CAWIGGSSGELFF. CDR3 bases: TGTGCCTGGATTGGTGGTAGTTCCGGGGAGCTGTTTTTT.